The rows below give T cell receptor beta chains drawn from one sample of a study of T cell repertoires and HLA-DP antigens. Their antigens are not known. The data were produced by immunoSEQ multiplex PCR, yet TCRdb's version contains in-frame clones alone and is incomplete. Of some 110,000 clones in the sample, nearly 95% are singletons; the top ten hold less than 0.35%. The sample consisted of CD4+ T cells from PBMCs. The receptors originated from a woman aged 18 to 35 in good health and CMV-seronegative. Each CDR3 is given with its conserved first and last residue. Where a row states a size, it is once, few, many or the class of an expanded clone; other rows omit it.

v_gene,j_gene,abundance,CDR3aa
TRBV6-1,TRBJ2-1,-,CASRKGFSSYNEQFF
TRBV28,TRBJ1-5,-,CASSLRPRIDQPQHF
TRBV7-8,TRBJ1-5,-,CASSLSILQGGQPQHF
TRBV6-1,TRBJ2-7,-,CASNPGTVPNGEQYF
TRBV7-9,TRBJ2-5,once,CASSLAGKGSETQYF
TRBV7-3,TRBJ2-6,-,CASSFSGPGANVLTF
TRBV7-8,TRBJ1-2,-,CASSPSGTQVWHGYTF
TRBV4-2,TRBJ1-3,-,CASSQESSGNTIYF
TRBV7-8,TRBJ1-6,-,CASSLDRGGLYNSPLHF
TRBV21-1,TRBJ2-1,-,CASSKGSGTDNEQFF
TRBV6-5,TRBJ2-2,-,CATEDRVGTGELFF